The 10 T cell receptor beta chains below all came from one sample that was sequenced in a study of blood T cell repertoires in COVID-19. Using immunoSEQ multiplex PCR, the repertoire was profiled, and TCRdb retains in-frame clones only, with some absent. This table holds 100,000 or so clones, around four fifths found once. Sequenced: peripheral blood. These receptors were taken from a woman between 65 and 79 years old with acute or convalescent COVID-19.

The chain carries TRBV9 and TRBJ1-2; TRBD1 might be the D (6 bases). CDR1 is SGDLS, CDR2 YYNGEE, per germline. The length of the CDR3 is 16 residues. V was shortened by 3 bases and J by 4 bases, with 19 bases between the two germline ends. CDR3 amino acids: CASSATDTGGSYGYTF. The DNA for the CDR3 is TGTGCCAGCAGCGCCACCGACACGGGGGGCAGCTATGGCTACACCTTC.

V is TRBV23-1 and J is TRBJ2-7; 8 bases align to TRBD1. TRBV23-1 is an ORF, with its function uncertain. The CDR3 spans 10 residues. The DNA for the CDR3 is TGCGCCAGCAGGCCGGACAGGGAACAGGTC. It encodes CASRPDREQV.

The chain has TRBV4-2 and TRBJ2-5; 9 nucleotides match TRBD2. This CDR3 has 19 amino acids. Germline-derived CDR1 and CDR2 are LGHNA and YNFKEQ. V gave up 1 base and J gave up 1 base; unmatched junction bases: 13. The CDR3, as DNA: TGTGCCAGCAGCCAAGTGCTCTATGGGAGCGGGGGGATCCAAGAGACCCAGTACTTC. Protein sequence: CASSQVLYGSGGIQETQYF.

This chain joins TRBV11-1 and TRBJ2-5, with 8 bases lining up with TRBD2. The V gene end was trimmed by 6 bases and the J gene end by 2 bases; junction bases not matched to a gene: 8. The CDR3 is 15 amino acids. Per germline, CDR1 SGHAT and CDR2 FQDESV (reference sequence). The CDR3 reads CASSRGSGGQETQYF. DNA of the CDR3: TGTGCCAGCAGTCGGGGAAGCGGGGGACAAGAGACCCAGTACTTC.

The CDR3: CASSSFLEAFF. CDR3 nucleotides: TGTGCCAGCAGTTCGTTTCTAGAGGCTTTCTTT. The rearrangement joins TRBV6-5 to TRBJ1-1, with D hard to call. The CDR3 loop spans 11 amino acids. Trimming removed 4 bases at V and 11 bases at J, with 11 bases between. Germline V CDR1 and CDR2: MNHEY, SVGAGI.

The chain uses TRBV11-2 and TRBJ2-3; D is possibly TRBD2 (5 bases). The length of the CDR3 is 16 residues. The V gene's germline CDR1 is SGHAT and CDR2 FQNNGV. Trimming removed 0 bases at V and 2 bases at J, with 12 bases between. The CDR3 protein is CASSLDQSGITDTQYF. The CDR3 region has the DNA TGTGCCAGCAGCTTAGATCAAAGCGGCATCACAGATACGCAGTATTTT.

The rearrangement joins TRBV7-2 to TRBJ2-3; D may be TRBD2 (5 bases). The CDR3 sequence is 15 residues long. The V end lost 3 bases, the J end lost 0 bases, and 10 bases lay between the germline ends. Germline lookup yields CDR1 SGHTA and CDR2 FQGNSA. CDR3 DNA: TGTGCCAGCAGCTTGCGTCGGGGTAGCACAGATACGCAGTATTTT. It codes for CASSLRRGSTDTQYF.

The rearrangement uses TRBV5-1 and TRBJ2-3; a possible D gene is TRBD1 (6 bases). The CDR3 extends over 16 amino acids. Germline CDR1 and CDR2: SGHRS and YFSETQ. With 0 bases removed from V and 2 bases from J, the gap between germline ends came to 13 bases. CDR3 in amino acids: CASSLARDKDTDTQYF. CDR3 in DNA: TGCGCCAGCAGCTTGGCCCGGGACAAAGACACAGATACGCAGTATTTT.

The chain links TRBV10-3 to TRBJ1-3, with D perhaps TRBD1 (6 bases). Germline assignment: CDR1 ENHRY and CDR2 SYGVKD. This CDR3 has 13 amino acids. The germline V and J ends were trimmed by 6 bases and 5 bases, with 11 bases remaining between them. CDR3 in DNA: TGTGCCATCAGCATGGACAGACGAAACACCATATATTTT. Its protein product is CAISMDRRNTIYF.

The chain carries TRBV27 and TRBJ1-1, with 7 bases identical to TRBD1. This CDR3 region has 15 residues. The germline gives CDR1 MNHEY, CDR2 SMNVEV (reference sequence). V lost 3 bases and J lost 1; bases outside the gene matches: 5. The CDR3 coding sequence is TGTGCCAGCAGTTTGCTGGGACAGAAGAACACTGAAGCTTTCTTT. Protein: CASSLLGQKNTEAFF.